The 20 T cell receptor beta chains below come from one sample, sequenced in a study of breast tumors, draining lymph nodes, adjacent tissues (dated by TCRdb to 2015 to 2016). The lymph node samples were taken from the axillary draining lymph nodes of breast cancer patients. The library was built by means of multiplex PCR. Sequenced using an Illumina HiSeq 2000. TCRdb reworked the public reads: Q25 trimming with fastp, MiXCR clone assembly, productive beta chains retained. Identical CDR3 protein sequences are pooled into one entry, listed with their most common genes and DNA. The sample table holds 190,000 or so distinct CDR3 sequences, of which approximately 33% were seen once. The top ten clonotypes cover approximately 4.3% of the sample. The sequenced sample was axillary lymph node tissue. These receptors originate from a female donor with breast cancer. Some clones in this sample may be carry-over from other donors' samples.

This clonotype was picked up one time. The chain links TRBV6-1 to TRBJ1-1; 7 bases agree with TRBD1. After removal of 7 bases from V and 4 bases from J, the junction contained 6 bases not matched to a gene. Germline CDR1 reads MNHNS; CDR2 reads SASEGT. CDR3 size: 13 residues. The CDR3 DNA reads TGTGCCAGCACCTGGGGACAGAGCACTGAAGCTTTCTTT. It encodes CASTWGQSTEAFF.

This clonotype came up a few times. V is TRBV6-1 and J is TRBJ1-5; 7 bases match TRBD1. J gave up 2 bases and V 6 bases, and 7 bases lay outside the gene matches. CDR1 is MNHNS and CDR2 is SASEGT in the germline V gene. The CDR3 is 15 residues long. The CDR3 loop is CASSRTGWGNQPQHF. As DNA, the CDR3 is TGTGCCAGCAGCCGGACAGGCTGGGGCAATCAGCCCCAGCATTTT.

The sample holds many counts of this clonotype. An end of the junction does not agree with germline; a read error may underlie this. The rearrangement links TRBV7-7 to TRBJ2-5, with D perhaps given as TRBD1 or TRBD2 (6 bases each). Looked up from germline, CDR1 is SSHAT and CDR2 is FNYEAQ (reference sequence). The CDR3 covers 14 residues. For the CDR3, the DNA is TGTGCTAGCAGCCTACGGGGGCAGCAAGAGACCCAGTACTTC. Protein product: CASSLRGQQETQYF.

This clonotype was picked up many times. The chain uses TRBV20-1 and TRBJ1-6; unclear D gene. Germline values: CDR1 DFQATT, CDR2 SNEGSKA (reference sequence). The CDR3 totals 15 residues. V lost 1 base, J lost 13 bases, and 20 bases lay in between. The CDR3 bases are TGCAGTGCTAGAGTCGCCGCCGGGCGCCCTTCCCCCCTCCACTTT. It yields the protein CSARVAAGRPSPLHF.

This clonotype was found many times. The chain couples TRBV9 to TRBJ2-1, with D maybe TRBD2 (7 bases). Germline V gives CDR1 SGDLS, CDR2 YYNGEE. Trimming stripped 1 base from V and 5 bases from J, with 13 bases between. The CDR3 sequence is 15 residues long. The DNA for the CDR3 is TGTGCCAGCAGCGTACGGCAAGGGGGGGACAATGAGCAGTTCTTC. This encodes CASSVRQGGDNEQFF. Full variable domain (outside the CDR3, taken from reference TRBV9 and TRBJ2-1): DSGVTQTPKHLITATGQRVTLRCSPRSGDLSVYWYQQSLDQGLQFLIQYYNGEERAKGNILERFSAQQFPDLHSELNLSSLELGDSALYFCASSVRQGGDNEQFFGPGTRLTVL.

The chain recombines TRBV5-1 with TRBJ1-2; 7 bases align to TRBD1. The CDR3 has 13 amino acids. V trimming: 2 bases; J trimming: 8 bases; junction bases outside the gene matches: 6. Germline values: CDR1 SGHRS, CDR2 YFSETQ. The CDR3 coding sequence is TGCGCCAGCAGCTTCGGCACAGGGGCAGGCTACACCTTC. Translation gives CASSFGTGAGYTF.

The sample holds many counts of this clonotype. The CDR3 sequence is CASSQDRGWASTYNEQFF. DNA of the CDR3: TGTGCCAGCAGCCAAGATCGGGGTTGGGCCTCGACCTACAATGAGCAGTTCTTC. This rearrangement joins TRBV14 to TRBJ2-1; the D gene is possibly TRBD2 (5 bases). Germline loops: CDR1 SGHDN, CDR2 FVKESK. Trimming took off 0 bases at V and 2 bases at J, with 17 bases between the two ends. The length of the CDR3 is 18 residues. The variable domain in full, completed from reference TRBV14 and TRBJ2-1, reads EAGVTQFPSHSVIEKGQTVTLRCDPISGHDNLYWYRRVMGKEIKFLLHFVKESKQDESGMPNNRFLAERTGGTYSTLKVQPAELEDSGVYFCASSQDRGWASTYNEQFFGPGTRLTVL.

This clonotype was detected a few times. A read error may explain this, as a much larger clone is one base away. The chain joins TRBV7-2 to TRBJ2-7, with TRBD2 matching 7 bases. Germline V lookup: CDR1 SGHTA, CDR2 FQGNSA. The CDR3 covers 15 residues. CDR3 sequence reads: CASTSGRDPSYEQHF. Written as DNA, the CDR3 is TGTGCCAGCACCTCTGGGAGGGATCCCTCCTACGAGCAGCACTTC.

This rearrangement joins TRBV6-6 to TRBJ2-5; TRBD2 agrees at 8 bases. V lost 0 bases to trimming and J lost 2 bases; unmatched junction nucleotides: 17. Germline CDR1 is MNHNY and CDR2 is SVGAGI (reference sequence). CDR3 size: 20 residues. In DNA form, the CDR3 reads TGTGCCAGCAGTTACTCGAGTCGGGGGGCCACTAGCGGAGGGCAAGAGACCCAGTACTTC. Translating gives CASSYSSRGATSGGQETQYF.

As for this clonotype: This may come from a read error, since a much larger clone is one base off. The chain couples TRBV19 to TRBJ1-5; TRBD1 matches 7 bases. This CDR3 has 17 amino acids. CDR1 is LNHDA, CDR2 SQIVND, per germline (reference sequence). Here the CDR3 reads CASIQWEHRGSNQPQPF. CDR3 in DNA: TGTGCCAGTATCCAATGGGAGCACAGGGGTAGCAATCAGCCCCAGCCTTTT.

The gene calls are TRBV6-1 and TRBJ1-4, with D possibly matching TRBD1 (6 bases). The end of the DNA aligns better with TRBJ1-1, so the J call may be wrong. CDR1 and CDR2 (germline): MNHNS, SASEGT. The CDR3 is made up of 14 amino acids. The CDR3 loop reads CASKGWDTNTEAFF. CDR3 sequence (DNA): TGTGCCAGCAAAGGGTGGGACACTAACACTGAAGCTTTCTTT.

As for this clonotype: A read error is possible here, since a much larger clone lies one base away. V gene TRBV5-5 combines with J gene TRBJ2-3, with unresolved D. Germline-derived CDR1 and CDR2 are SGHKS and YYEKEE (reference sequence). The CDR3 has 12 residues. Deletions cut 1 base from V and 5 bases from J, with 5 bases between. CDR3: CASSLRIDTQYF. In DNA, the CDR3 is TGTGCCAGCAGCTTGAGGATAGATACGCAGTATTTT.

This clonotype showed up many times. The chain couples TRBV24-1 to TRBJ1-5; 7 nucleotides match TRBD1. This CDR3 has 14 amino acids. Germline lookup yields CDR1 KGHDR and CDR2 SFDVKD. V lost 5 bases, J lost 5 bases, and 5 bases stayed unmatched. The CDR3 DNA reads TGTGCCACCAGTGCACCCAGGGGGGATCAGCCCCAGCATTTT. Its protein is CATSAPRGDQPQHF.

This clonotype has ten or more counts. This chain joins TRBV2 and TRBJ2-3; D remains ambiguous. CDR3 size: 13 residues. The V gene's germline CDR1 is SNHLY and CDR2 FYNNEI. Trimming cost V 3 bases and J 4 bases, with 8 bases left between them. The CDR3, as DNA: TGTGCCAGCAGTGAGTCCCTCCCAGATACGCAGTATTTT. It specifies CASSESLPDTQYF.

This clonotype has at least ten counts. The chain carries TRBV19 and TRBJ1-5; D perhaps matches TRBD1 (6 bases). V dropped 3 bases and J dropped 0 bases, with 12 bases sitting between them. The CDR3 sequence is 16 residues long. Germline loops: CDR1 LNHDA, CDR2 SQIVND (reference sequence). The CDR3 loop is CASSIGTPYSNQPQHF. The CDR3 DNA sequence: TGTGCCAGTAGTATTGGGACACCCTATAGCAATCAGCCCCAGCATTTT.

In the case of this clonotype: At one end the junction does not follow the germline gene, possibly because of a read error. The chain couples TRBV20-1 to TRBJ2-2; D perhaps matches TRBD2 (5 bases). The CDR3 contains 14 residues. Germline loops: CDR1 DFQATT, CDR2 SNEGSKA (reference sequence). The CDR3 region has the DNA TGCAGTGCTAGCTACCGCGCGAACACCGGGGAGCTGTCTTGG. The encoded protein is CSASYRANTGELSW.

About this clonotype itself: At one end, the junction sequence differs from germline, possibly due to a read error. J is TRBJ2-3 and V is TRBV9, with 9 bases aligning to TRBD2. From germline, CDR1 is SGDLS and CDR2 YYNGEE. The CDR3 extends over 16 amino acids. Written as DNA, the CDR3 is TGTGCCAGCAGCGGTCATAGCGGGAGTGGGACAGATGCGCAGTACTTT. It specifies CASSGHSGSGTDAQYF.

This clonotype was observed many times. The V call is TRBV4-1, the J call TRBJ2-7, with D tentatively TRBD1 (6 bases). This CDR3 spans 14 amino acids. V was pared by 2 bases and J by 1 base, with 9 bases between. Germline V gene data show CDR1 as MGHRA and CDR2 as YSYEKL. DNA for the CDR3: TGCGCCAGCAGCCAAACGGACAGATCCTACGAGCAGTACTTC. Amino acid sequence: CASSQTDRSYEQYF.

V gene TRBV4-1 combines with J gene TRBJ2-1; 7 nucleotides match TRBD2. CDR1 MGHRA and CDR2 YSYEKL come from the germline V gene. Trimming at V came to 2 bases and at J to 5 bases, leaving 6 bases not matched to a gene. The length of the CDR3 is 15 residues. The CDR3 loop is CASSQPLAEDNEQFF. CDR3 bases: TGCGCCAGCAGCCAACCCCTAGCGGAAGACAATGAGCAGTTCTTC.

This clonotype was recorded many times. In DNA, the CDR3 is TGTGCCACCAGGCTAGCGGGGGGAGGAGATACGCAGTATTTT. Amino acids: CATRLAGGGDTQYF. The chain uses TRBV15 and TRBJ2-3, with TRBD2 matching over 11 bases. The length of the CDR3 is 14 residues. Germline assignment: CDR1 LNHNV and CDR2 YYDKDF (reference sequence). V gave up 6 bases and J gave up 5 bases; unmatched junction bases: 4.